Following are 22 T cell receptor beta chains from one sample sequenced in a study of cytomegalovirus exposure and HLA in healthy donors. PCR employed 60 Vbeta and 13 Jbeta primers. Profiled with immunoSEQ multiplex PCR; TCRdb holds only in-frame clones, not every one. The sample contains approximately 160,000 clones, roughly 82% of which appear only once. Sequencing was carried out using PBMCs. Source of these receptors: a woman aged 25 to 39 in good health and CMV-seronegative.

This clone occurred a few times. The chain is built from TRBV19 and TRBJ1-2, with D unclear. There are 14 residues in the CDR3. CDR1 is LNHDA, CDR2 SQIVND, per germline (reference sequence). Trimming took off 7 bases at V and 4 bases at J, with 16 bases between the two ends. In DNA form, the CDR3 reads TGTGCCAGTAACGGAGGCCGGATTCCCTATGGCTACACCTTC. As protein: CASNGGRIPYGYTF.

This clone was counted only a few times. The chain carries TRBV7-9 and TRBJ1-1; TRBD1 agrees at 7 bases. The V gene end was trimmed by 2 bases and the J gene end by 3 bases; junction bases not matched to a gene: 6. The CDR3 runs to 15 residues. CDR1 SEHNR and CDR2 FQNEAQ come from the germline V gene (reference sequence). The DNA for the CDR3 is TGTGCCAGCAGCTTATCACAGGGGATCGACACTGAAGCTTTCTTT. Its protein is CASSLSQGIDTEAFF.

The V call is TRBV5-1, the J call TRBJ2-5, with D perhaps matching TRBD1 (5 bases). V was shortened by 4 bases and J by 1 base, with 8 bases between the two germline ends. This CDR3 contains 13 residues. Germline V CDR1 and CDR2: SGHRS, YFSETQ. Here the CDR3 reads CASSRGAQETQYF. The CDR3 nucleotides are TGCGCCAGCAGCAGGGGTGCCCAAGAGACCCAGTACTTC.

The chain recombines TRBV27 with TRBJ1-2, with 7 bases lining up with TRBD1. The J segment lost 4 bases and the V segment lost 2 bases, leaving 19 bases of the junction unmatched. This CDR3 is built from 19 residues. CDR1 and CDR2 from the germline V gene are MNHEY and SMNVEV (reference sequence). The CDR3 loop is CASSLRVSGRGQIGYGYTF. The CDR3 nucleotides read TGTGCCAGCAGTTTAAGGGTGTCGGGAAGGGGGCAAATTGGCTATGGCTACACCTTC.

V gene TRBV7-9 combines with J gene TRBJ2-7, with D possibly matching TRBD2 (7 bases). CDR3 size: 16 residues. CDR1 is SEHNR and CDR2 is FQNEAQ in the germline V gene (reference sequence). Trimming took off 1 base at V and 2 bases at J, with 15 bases between the two ends. The CDR3 sequence: CASSLEGGEYPYEQYF. CDR3 nucleotide sequence: TGTGCCAGCAGCTTAGAGGGGGGGGAGTACCCCTACGAGCAGTACTTC.

This clone has a handful of counts. CDR3 region: CASSPGGTGGSRAEETQYF. The CDR3 coding sequence is TGTGCCAGCAGCCCCGGTGGGACAGGAGGATCTAGAGCAGAAGAGACCCAGTACTTC. V and J are TRBV13 and TRBJ2-5; 8 nucleotides agree with TRBD1. CDR3 length equals 19 residues. Germline CDR1 and CDR2: PRHDT and FYEKMQ (reference sequence). V shed 5 bases and J 3 bases; nucleotides not matched to a gene: 20.

This rearrangement joins TRBV9 to TRBJ1-2, with 7 positions matching TRBD1. V dropped 2 bases and J dropped 4; count of bases not matched to a gene: 5. CDR1 is SGDLS, CDR2 YYNGEE, per germline. CDR3 length equals 14 residues. The CDR3 DNA reads as TGTGCCAGCAGCGTCCGGGGACAGCCCTATGGCTACACCTTC. Translated, it gives CASSVRGQPYGYTF. Full variable domain (outside the CDR3, taken from reference TRBV9 and TRBJ1-2): DSGVTQTPKHLITATGQRVTLRCSPRSGDLSVYWYQQSLDQGLQFLIQYYNGEERAKGNILERFSAQQFPDLHSELNLSSLELGDSALYFCASSVRGQPYGYTFGSGTRLTVV.

This clone came up a few times. The V call is TRBV7-9, the J call TRBJ2-5, with D tentatively TRBD1 (6 bases). V shed 5 bases and J shed 3 bases, with 10 bases lying between them. In germline, CDR1 is SEHNR, CDR2 FQNEAQ (reference sequence). The CDR3 covers 13 residues. CDR3 in DNA: TGTGCCAGCAGCCTCAACAGGGAAGAGACCCAGTACTTC. It specifies CASSLNREETQYF.

The gene calls are TRBV5-6 and TRBJ2-7; the D gene is possibly TRBD2 (7 bases). This CDR3 contains 15 residues. V gave up 4 bases and J gave up 2 bases, with 16 bases separating them. Germline CDR1 reads SGHDT; CDR2 reads YYEEEE. DNA of the CDR3: TGTGCCAGCAGCCCCAGGGGAGGGTTGACCTACGAGCAGTACTTC. Translating it yields CASSPRGGLTYEQYF.

The genes are TRBV5-1 and TRBJ1-2; 7 positions agree with TRBD1. The junction had 14 bases not matched to a gene; V was cut back by 0 bases and J by 3 bases. The CDR3 sequence is 18 residues long. The germline V gene encodes CDR1 SGHRS and CDR2 YFSETQ. The CDR3 loop is CASSLGGSTGVKDYGYTF. In DNA form, the CDR3 reads TGCGCCAGCAGCTTGGGGGGCTCTACAGGGGTCAAGGACTATGGCTACACCTTC.

The V gene is TRBV2, the J gene TRBJ2-5, with a weak D call TRBD2 (5 bases). The CDR3 spans 13 residues. Deletions cut 8 bases from V and 0 bases from J, with 10 bases between. From germline, CDR1 is SNHLY and CDR2 FYNNEI. In DNA, the CDR3 is TGTGCCAGCGGAGCGGAGTACCAAGAGACCCAGTACTTC. Protein: CASGAEYQETQYF.

This clone was found a few times. The rearrangement links TRBV9 to TRBJ1-2, with 11 bases that match TRBD1. The CDR3 loop spans 15 amino acids. Germline assignment: CDR1 SGDLS and CDR2 YYNGEE. Trimming took 0 bases from V and 8 from J; bases not matched to a gene: 6. The DNA of the CDR3 is TGTGCCAGCAGCGTAGAGGACAGGGGGCGGGAGGGCTACACCTTC. Its protein product is CASSVEDRGREGYTF.

Only a few counts were recorded for this clone. The chain employs TRBV4-2 and TRBJ2-7, with TRBD1 as a possible D gene (7 bases). Germline values: CDR1 LGHNA, CDR2 YNFKEQ. V gave up 1 base and J gave up 2 bases, with 12 bases separating them. There are 15 residues in the CDR3. The CDR3 reads CASSQVQGGTYEQYF. CDR3 nucleotide sequence: TGTGCCAGCAGCCAAGTTCAGGGGGGCACCTACGAGCAGTACTTC.

This clone has only a few counts. The rearrangement links TRBV29-1 to TRBJ2-5, with TRBD1 as a possible D gene (6 bases). The CDR3 is made up of 11 amino acids. V lost 4 bases and J lost 5, with 8 bases in between. Germline V lookup: CDR1 SQVTM, CDR2 ANQGSEA. CDR3 amino acids: CSVAGVETQYF. The DNA of the CDR3 is TGCAGCGTTGCAGGGGTGGAGACCCAGTACTTC.

J is TRBJ2-3 and V is TRBV2; D might be TRBD1 (6 bases). Trimming removed 1 base from V and 4 bases from J, with 18 bases in between. CDR3 length: 17 residues. The V gene's germline CDR1 is SNHLY and CDR2 FYNNEI. The CDR3 nucleotides read TGTGCCAGCAGTGAAGTGGTGGGGGCCACTGGGGCAGATACGCAGTATTTT. Protein: CASSEVVGATGADTQYF.

V and J are TRBV4-3 and TRBJ2-7; 7 nucleotides line up with TRBD2. V was clipped by 0 bases and J by 5 bases; unmatched bases: 16. This CDR3 spans 18 amino acids. Germline CDR1 is LGHNA and CDR2 is YSLEER. CDR3 nucleotide sequence: TGCGCCAGCAGCCAAGATTCGGGAGCGGGGAATGGGAAAAACGAGCAGTACTTC. It encodes CASSQDSGAGNGKNEQYF.

The rearrangement links TRBV7-2 to TRBJ2-7; 14 positions match TRBD2. V trimming: 5 bases; J trimming: 6 bases; junction bases outside the gene matches: 3. The germline CDR1 and CDR2 sequences are SGHTA and FQGNSA. The CDR3 consists of 14 residues. CDR3 DNA: TGTGCCAGCAGCCCCGGACTAGCGGGAGGCGAGCAGTACTTC. Translating it yields CASSPGLAGGEQYF.

The V gene is TRBV5-1, the J gene TRBJ2-5; the match to TRBD1 covers 12 bases. The DNA end lines up better with TRBJ2-7; the J call may be wrong. The CDR3 loop spans 15 amino acids. Germline CDR1 SGHRS, CDR2 YFSETQ. The DNA of the CDR3 is TGCGCCAGCAGAGTCCGGGACAGGGGGCGGAACGAGCAGTACTTC. Translated, it gives CASRVRDRGRNEQYF.

This sequence joins TRBV11-2 and TRBJ1-1; the D gene is possibly TRBD1 (5 bases). V was trimmed by 4 bases and J by 5 bases, leaving 14 bases between them. From germline, CDR1 is SGHAT and CDR2 FQNNGV. The CDR3 extends over 14 amino acids. CDR3 sequence: CASSSVRGGTEAFF. The DNA of the CDR3 is TGTGCCAGCAGCTCAGTAAGGGGAGGGACTGAAGCTTTCTTT. The full variable domain, in which reference TRBV11-2 and TRBJ1-1 provide the parts outside the CDR3, is EAGVAQSPRYKIIEKRQSVAFWCNPISGHATLYWYQQILGQGPKLLIQFQNNGVVDDSQLPKDRFSAERLKGVDSTLKIQPAKLEDSAVYLCASSSVRGGTEAFFGQGTRLTVV.

The V call is TRBV7-6, the J call TRBJ2-7; TRBD1 aligns across 7 bases. Germline trimming cut 4 bases from V and 5 bases from J; bases unmatched to any gene: 5. CDR3 length: 13 residues. The germline V gene has CDR1 SGHVS and CDR2 FNYEAQ. The CDR3 loop reads CASSSNRGDEQYF. In nucleotides, the CDR3 is TGTGCCAGCAGCTCCAACAGGGGCGACGAGCAGTACTTC. Supplemented by reference TRBV7-6 and TRBJ2-7, the full variable domain reads GAGVSQSPRYKVTKRGQDVALRCDPISGHVSLYWYRQALGQGPEFLTYFNYEAQQDKSGLPNDRFSAERPEGSISTLTIQRTEQRDSAMYRCASSSNRGDEQYFGPGTRLTVT.

This clone showed up just once. The chain is built from TRBV5-1 and TRBJ1-5; 10 nucleotides agree with TRBD1. Germline lookup yields CDR1 SGHRS and CDR2 YFSETQ. With V trimmed by 3 bases and J by 3 bases, 6 bases remained unmatched. CDR3 length: 16 amino acids. CDR3 sequence reads: CASSSGQGGNNQPQHF. In nucleotides, the CDR3 is TGCGCCAGCAGCTCAGGACAGGGGGGGAACAATCAGCCCCAGCATTTT.

The genes are TRBV7-9 and TRBJ1-2; D is possibly TRBD1 (5 bases). Per the germline V gene, CDR1 is SEHNR and CDR2 is FQNEAQ (reference sequence). The CDR3 consists of 15 residues. The V gene lost 1 base and the J gene lost 7 bases, with 16 bases spanning the gap. CDR3 DNA: TGTGCCAGCAGCTTAGGTGTCATCTTCGGGGGTGGCTACACCTTC. Amino acid sequence: CASSLGVIFGGGYTF. Supplemented by reference TRBV7-9 and TRBJ1-2, the full variable domain reads DTGVSQNPRHKITKRGQNVTFRCDPISEHNRLYWYRQTLGQGPEFLTYFQNEAQLEKSRLLSDRFSAERPKGSFSTLEIQRTEQGDSAMYLCASSLGVIFGGGYTFGSGTRLTVV.